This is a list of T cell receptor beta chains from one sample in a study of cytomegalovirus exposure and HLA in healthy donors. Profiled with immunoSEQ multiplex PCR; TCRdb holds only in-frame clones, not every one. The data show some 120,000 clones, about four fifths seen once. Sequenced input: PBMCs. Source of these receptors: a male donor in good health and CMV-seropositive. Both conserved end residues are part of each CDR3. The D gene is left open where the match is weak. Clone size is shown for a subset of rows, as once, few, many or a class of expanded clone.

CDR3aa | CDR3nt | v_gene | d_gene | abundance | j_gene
CASSPTTPPETQYF | TGTGCTAGCAGCCCGACGACTCCACCTGAGACGCAGTATTTT | TRBV7-7 | NA | NA | TRBJ2-3
CASSFSPGPTDEAFF | TGTGCCAGCAGCTTCAGTCCCGGACCGACAGATGAAGCTTTCTTT | TRBV5-5 | NA | NA | TRBJ1-1
CASSDEASGSSEQFF | TGTGCCAGCAGTGACGAGGCTAGCGGGAGTAGTGAGCAGTTCTTC | TRBV6-4 | TRBD2 | NA | TRBJ2-1
CAISKTGGNTIYF | TGTGCCATCAGCAAGACAGGGGGAAACACCATATATTTT | TRBV10-3 | TRBD1 | NA | TRBJ1-3
CASSQVRRGNTGELFF | TGCGCCAGCAGCCAAGTCAGAAGGGGGAACACCGGGGAGCTGTTTTTT | TRBV4-1 | NA | few | TRBJ2-2
CASRGPSGTYEQYF | TGTGCCAGCAGGGGGCCTAGCGGGACCTACGAGCAGTACTTC | TRBV11-2 | TRBD2 | NA | TRBJ2-7
CASSSSGMRYLDEQFF | TGTGCCAGCAGCTCTTCCGGGATGAGGTATTTAGATGAGCAGTTCTTC | TRBV5-6 | NA | few | TRBJ2-1
CASSTGQGLGNQPQHF | TGTGCCAGCAGCACCGGACAGGGTCTGGGCAATCAGCCCCAGCATTTT | TRBV21-1 | NA | NA | TRBJ1-5
CASSEGLELYEAFF | TGCGCCAGCAGTGAGGGCCTGGAGCTCTATGAAGCTTTCTTT | TRBV10-1 | NA | NA | TRBJ1-1
CASSPGTVYNEQFF | TGTGCCAGCTCCCCAGGGACAGTTTACAATGAGCAGTTCTTC | TRBV18 | TRBD1 | NA | TRBJ2-1
CASSLTGVSYEQYF | TGTGCCAGCAGTTTAACAGGAGTCTCCTACGAGCAGTACTTC | TRBV27 | NA | NA | TRBJ2-7
CASSQVATERRLF | TGTGCCAGCAGCCAGGTTGCGACAGAGCGACGCCTCTTC | TRBV14 | NA | NA | TRBJ2-1
CASSQDTSVSDTQYF | TGCGCCAGCAGCCAAGATACTAGCGTGTCAGATACGCAGTATTTT | TRBV4-3 | TRBD2 | NA | TRBJ2-3
CASSHPQGNEFF | TGCGCCAGCAGCCATCCGCAGGGGAATGAGTTCTTC | TRBV4-3 | NA | NA | TRBJ2-1
CAWRLSGLYNEQFF | TGTGCCTGGAGACTCAGCGGCTTATACAATGAGCAGTTCTTC | TRBV30 | NA | NA | TRBJ2-1
CASTLHGVYEQYF | TGTGCCAGCACCTTACACGGGGTCTACGAGCAGTACTTC | TRBV6-1 | NA | NA | TRBJ2-7
CASSVSAGWETQYF | TGTGCCAGCAGTGTCAGCGCGGGGTGGGAGACCCAGTACTTC | TRBV28 | NA | NA | TRBJ2-5
CASSPGSRAGTEAFF | TGTGCCAGCTCACCAGGCTCCAGGGCGGGAACTGAAGCTTTCTTT | TRBV18 | NA | NA | TRBJ1-1
CASSPLPDSESNGYTF | TGTGCCAGCAGCCCGCTGCCCGACAGTGAAAGTAATGGCTACACCTTC | TRBV6-6 | NA | NA | TRBJ1-2
CASSSLYRGGDTIYF | TGTGCCAGCAGTTCCTTGTACAGGGGAGGAGACACCATATATTTT | TRBV28 | TRBD1 | NA | TRBJ1-3
CASRDRSGSREQYF | TGTGCCAGCAGGGACAGAAGCGGGAGTAGGGAGCAGTACTTC | TRBV6-1 | TRBD2 | once | TRBJ2-7
CASSLYPTVNTEAFF | TGTGCCAGCAGCTTATACCCGACAGTGAACACTGAAGCTTTCTTT | TRBV7-3 | NA | NA | TRBJ1-1